This TCR beta chain was profiled in a study of blood T cells in healthy people across ages. Study-wide results and limits: Lack of knowledge of donor CMV status possibly confounded expanded clonotype changes.

This CDR3 region has 13 residues. The germline V and J ends were trimmed by 4 bases and 7 bases, with 12 bases remaining between them. Germline values: CDR1 SNHLY, CDR2 FYNNEI. Every participating donor contributed around 9.5 milliliters of peripheral blood through a draw. This clonotype was seen a few times. Its target is not known. Primed by a sample-barcoded 5' primer and a J-beta primer mix, a second PCR proceeded for about 6 to 11 cycles. TCRdb re-called the 5' RACE reads through MiXCR, storing one row per CDR3 protein. The sample lists 1.5 million to 2 million distinct CDR3 sequences, about 28% occurring once.

The sample consisted of blood. The receptor was derived from a woman aged 25 to 39 in good health. The chain employs TRBV2 and TRBJ2-3; D possibly corresponds to TRBD2 (5 bases). The CDR3: CASSGTGRYTQYF. CDR3 nucleotide sequence: TGTGCCAGCAGTGGGACGGGGAGATATACGCAGTATTTT.